Following are 8 T cell receptor beta chains from one sample sequenced in a study of T cells in Graves' hyperthyroidism and ophthalmopathy. There were TCR beta CDR3 regions amplified from RNA transcripts. First-round RT-PCR of the TCR CDR3 relied on the HTBI primer set. TCRdb used MiXCR to reprocess the multiplex PCR reads, holding one entry per CDR3 protein. Among over 700,000 distinct CDR3 sequences listed, over 35% were seen once. The sample comprised blood. The receptors were gathered from a man between 18 and 29 years old with Graves' hyperthyroidism.

As concerns this clonotype: This could be a read error, since a much larger clone is one nucleotide away. J is TRBJ2-5 and V is TRBV20-1, with 9 bases lining up with TRBD2. The CDR3 extends over 12 amino acids. The germline CDR1 and CDR2 sequences are DFQATT and SNEGSKA (reference sequence). J gave up 3 bases and V 4 bases, and 0 bases lay outside the gene matches. The chain's CDR3 is CSATSGEETQYF. CDR3 bases: TGCAGTGCTACTAGCGGGGAAGAGACCCAGTACTTC.

Turning to this clonotype: Sequence at one end of the junction differs from germline and may be a read error. The chain joins TRBV3-1 to TRBJ2-7; 9 bases match TRBD1. CDR3 size: 15 residues. The germline V gene has CDR1 LGHDT and CDR2 YNNKEL (reference sequence). The CDR3 sequence is CASSLPGQGDHELYF. The CDR3 coding sequence is TGTGCCAGCAGCTTGCCGGGACAGGGAGATCACGAGCTGTACTTC.

This clonotype was detected only once. The junction departs from germline at one end; a sequencing error may be responsible. The chain employs TRBV29-1 and TRBJ2-1; D not certain. The germline V gene encodes CDR1 SQVTM and CDR2 ANQGSEA. This CDR3 spans 14 amino acids. The CDR3 DNA sequence: TGCAGCGTGGAAGGAGCCTGGGATGAGGATGAGCAGTTCTTC. This encodes CSVEGAWDEDEQFF.

In its sample, this clonotype was seen many times. This rearrangement joins TRBV20-1 to TRBJ2-7; TRBD1 might be the D (5 bases). Trimming removed 3 bases at V and 3 bases at J, with 15 bases between. The germline V gene encodes CDR1 DFQATT and CDR2 SNEGSKA (reference sequence). The CDR3 sequence is 14 residues long. Here the CDR3 reads CSASGAVEFYEQYF. DNA for the CDR3: TGCAGTGCTAGTGGGGCAGTCGAGTTCTACGAGCAGTACTTC.

A word on this clonotype: Possible read error: a much larger clone is one base away. The chain has TRBV9 and TRBJ1-1; 8 nucleotides agree with TRBD1. CDR3 length equals 16 residues. Germline values: CDR1 SGDLS, CDR2 YYNGEE. V trimming: 4 bases; J trimming: 1 base; junction bases outside the gene matches: 9. CDR3 residues: CASSLLPQGANTEAFF. CDR3 sequence (DNA): TGTGCCAGCAGCCTACTCCCCCAGGGGGCGAACACTGAAGCTTTCTTT.

Remarks on this clonotype: A single base separates this from a much larger clone, so it may be a read error. This chain connects TRBV14 to TRBJ2-6; D is unclear. Germline V gene data show CDR1 as SGHDN and CDR2 as FVKESK. This CDR3 contains 15 residues. The V end lost 6 bases, the J end lost 2 bases, and 11 bases lay between the germline ends. This CDR3 is CASRPTWAGANVLTF. In nucleotides, the CDR3 is TGTGCCAGCAGGCCCACATGGGCTGGGGCCAACGTCCTGACTTTC.

CDR3 in amino acids: CSVGDRAPYEQYF. DNA of the CDR3: TGCAGCGTTGGGGACAGGGCCCCCTACGAGCAGTACTTC. The rearrangement links TRBV29-1 to TRBJ2-7, with 9 nucleotides matching TRBD1. CDR3 length: 13 residues. Germline values: CDR1 SQVTM, CDR2 ANQGSEA. The V segment lost 4 bases and the J segment 2 bases; nucleotides outside the gene matches: 3.

CDR3 nucleotides: TGCGCCAGCAGCTTGGCTCGGGACGGGAGGTATGGCTACACCTTC. This sequence encodes CASSLARDGRYGYTF. This chain joins TRBV5-1 and TRBJ1-2; D might be TRBD1 (5 bases). CDR1 and CDR2 (germline): SGHRS, YFSETQ. The germline V and J ends were trimmed by 0 bases and 5 bases, with 14 bases remaining between them. The CDR3 spans 15 residues.